This is a list of T cell receptor beta chains from one sample in a study of blood T cell repertoires in COVID-19. Measured with immunoSEQ multiplex PCR; TCRdb has only the in-frame clones, and not every one. Of just over 300,000 clones in the sample, 75% to 90% were seen once. The material sequenced was peripheral blood. All receptors come from a man between 18 and 35 years old with active or convalescent COVID-19. Each CDR3 is given with its conserved first and last residue. D genes are given only for firm matches. Clone size, where shown, is once, few, many, or a class for clones that have expanded.

clone_size j_call d_call v_call cdr3_nt cdr3_aa
NA TRBJ2-7 TRBD2 TRBV4-1 TGCGCCAGCAGCCACGGGACTAGTGATTACGAGCAGTACTTC CASSHGTSDYEQYF
NA TRBJ1-2 NA TRBV7-9 TGTGCCAGCAGCCCGGGGGGAGACCCCTATGGCTACACCTTC CASSPGGDPYGYTF
NA TRBJ1-6 NA TRBV5-1 TGCGCCAGCAGCCCGGAGCACAGGGTTGAATCACCCCTCCACTTT CASSPEHRVESPLHF
NA TRBJ2-2 NA TRBV15 TGTGCCACCAGCAGAGACGCCGGGGAGCTGTTTTTT CATSRDAGELFF
NA TRBJ2-6 TRBD1 TRBV29-1 TGCAGCGTGCGGGACAGGGGCCCCTCTGGGGCCAACGTCCTGACTTTC CSVRDRGPSGANVLTF
few TRBJ1-2 NA TRBV11-2 TGTGCCAGCAGCTTAGTCCAGGGGCCTTTCGGAGGCTACACCTTC CASSLVQGPFGGYTF
NA TRBJ1-1 NA TRBV4-1 TGCGCCAGCAGCCCTGTCTTCGGCACTGAAGCTTTCTTT CASSPVFGTEAFF
NA TRBJ1-5 NA TRBV4-1 TGCGCCAGCAGCCAACTCATCAGGGATAATCAGCCCCAGCATTTT CASSQLIRDNQPQHF
NA TRBJ2-1 TRBD2 TRBV7-9 TGTGCCAGCAGCTTAGGCGGGGGGGCCAATGAGCAGTTCTTC CASSLGGGANEQFF
NA TRBJ2-1 NA TRBV28 TGTGCCAGCAGTTTGCGGTCGAAGAACAATGAGCAGTTCTTC CASSLRSKNNEQFF
NA TRBJ2-1 NA TRBV7-6 TGTGCCAGCAGCCCCGACGGGGGGACATACAATGAGCAGTTCTTC CASSPDGGTYNEQFF
once TRBJ1-4 TRBD1 TRBV2 TGTGCCAGCAGTGAAGGGACAGGGTATTATGAAAAACTGTTTTTT CASSEGTGYYEKLFF
NA TRBJ1-4 NA TRBV29-1 TGCAGCGTCCAAAGGGGCCTTAATGAAAAACTGTTTTTT CSVQRGLNEKLFF
NA TRBJ2-7 NA TRBV5-1 TGCGCCAGCAGCGCACTGGCGGACAGCCACCCTGGCCACGAGCAGTACTTC CASSALADSHPGHEQYF
NA TRBJ1-1 NA TRBV10-3 TGTGCCATCAGTGAGTCGAACGGTATCGGGTCCAACACTGAAGCTTTCTTT CAISESNGIGSNTEAFF
NA TRBJ1-5 NA TRBV18 TGTGCCAGCTCGGGGACTGCGGGGCAGCCCCAGCATTTT CASSGTAGQPQHF
NA TRBJ1-1 NA TRBV5-8 TGTGCCAGCAGCTACAGGGTTAACACTGAAGCTTTCTTT CASSYRVNTEAFF
NA TRBJ1-3 NA TRBV19 TGTGCCAGTAAACGGTTCCCCGGGGACTCTGGAAACACCATATATTTT CASKRFPGDSGNTIYF
NA TRBJ2-1 NA TRBV12-3/TRBV12-4 TGTGCCAGCAGTTTCACAGGTCAGCATGAGCAGTTCTTC CASSFTGQHEQFF
once TRBJ2-1 TRBD1 TRBV5-1 TGCGCCAGCAGCTTGGAGGACAGGGGTTGGTTCTTC CASSLEDRGWFF
NA TRBJ1-4 NA TRBV3-1/TRBV3-2 TGTGCCAGCAGCCAAGGGAGAATCGGTGAAAAACTGTTTTTT CASSQGRIGEKLFF
NA TRBJ2-1 NA TRBV28 TGTGCCAGCAGTACCACTTTGGAGCAGTTCTTC CASSTTLEQFF
NA TRBJ1-3 TRBD1 TRBV18 TGTGCCAGCTCACAGTGGGGCGCGGGACAGTCTGGAAACACCATATATTTT CASSQWGAGQSGNTIYF
NA TRBJ1-2 NA TRBV10-3 TGTGCCATCAGTCCCCAGGGTAACGGCTACACCTTC CAISPQGNGYTF
NA TRBJ2-7 TRBD1 TRBV7-6 TGTGCCAGCAGCTTAGTGGGACAGGGAACCTACGAGCAGTACTTC CASSLVGQGTYEQYF
NA TRBJ2-1 TRBD1 TRBV28 TGTGCCAGCAGTCTACAGGGGGCGGGTGAGCAGTTCTTC CASSLQGAGEQFF
NA TRBJ2-1 NA TRBV12-3/TRBV12-4 TGTGCCACCGGGGGACCGTGGGACAATGAGCAGTTCTTC CATGGPWDNEQFF
NA TRBJ1-1 NA TRBV27 TGTGCCAGCAGCCAGGGGAAGTTCACTGAAGCTTTCTTT CASSQGKFTEAFF
NA TRBJ2-3 TRBD2 TRBV5-1 TGCGCCAGCAGCTCCCGCATAGCGGGAGTGGATACGCAGTATTTT CASSSRIAGVDTQYF
few TRBJ1-2 TRBD1 TRBV6-5 TGTGCCAGCCGAGACCCCCGACAGGGCGACTATGGCTACACCTTC CASRDPRQGDYGYTF
NA TRBJ2-7 NA TRBV7-2 TGTGCCAGCAGCTTACAGCGACGCTCCTACGAGCAGTACTTC CASSLQRRSYEQYF
NA TRBJ1-4 NA TRBV28 TGTGCCAGCAACCGACGTGGGGGCGGTGAAAAACTGTTTTTT CASNRRGGGEKLFF
NA TRBJ2-2 TRBD2 TRBV7-3 TGTGCCAGCAGCACCCGGACTAGCGGTAGTCGCGGGGAGCTGTTTTTT CASSTRTSGSRGELFF
NA TRBJ1-1 NA TRBV6-5 TGTGCCAGCAGTTACTACAGGATGAACACTGAAGCTTTCTTT CASSYYRMNTEAFF
NA TRBJ2-5 TRBD2 TRBV18 TGTGCCAGCTCGCGGACTAGCGTTGATCCCCAGTACTTC CASSRTSVDPQYF